This TCR beta chain originates from a study of cytomegalovirus exposure and HLA in healthy donors. General study findings and limits: Many donors shared some public TCRs, even though most TCR sequences were rare. Reportedly, diagnosis of cytomegalovirus status by the classifier showed high specificity and sensitivity.

Comments on this clone: Its specificity is unknown.

V gave up 8 bases and J gave up 4 bases; unmatched junction bases: 13. The CDR3 consists of 15 residues. CDR1 and CDR2 (germline): SGHVS, FNYEAQ. Libraries were prepared by immunoSEQ multiplex PCR; TCRdb keeps only in-frame clonotypes and omits some of them. This sample has 200,000 or so clones, with about 80% found just once. This rearrangement joins TRBV7-6 to TRBJ1-2, with 7 bases identical to TRBD1. The TCR sequence derives from a man aged 18 to 30 in good health and CMV-seropositive. Sequences were obtained from PBMCs. The CDR3 region has the DNA TGTGCCAGCCGGGGGTACAGGGGAGTCCTCTATGGCTACACCTTC. Its protein is CASRGYRGVLYGYTF.